Each of the 18 T cell receptor beta chains below was sequenced from the same sample in a study of CD8+CD57+ T cells in acquired aplastic anemia. All patients picked for sequencing had shown, by flow cytometry, an expansion of CD8+CD57+ cells. TCR beta VDJ and CDR3 profiling used genomic DNA as template. TCRdb redid the calling of the reads with MiXCR, one entry per CDR3 protein. Of around 220,000 distinct CDR3 sequences detected, approximately 51% appear once; the ten largest clones hold 20%. Sequencing input: sorted CD4+, CD8+, or CD8+CD57+ T cells (not recorded which) from PBMCs. The receptors were gathered from a human donor with aplastic anemia.

V gene TRBV30 combines with J gene TRBJ1-4, with unresolved D. The CDR3 length is 11 residues. Trimming took 2 bases from V and 12 from J, leaving 10 bases between them. CDR1 is GTSNPN, CDR2 SVGIG, per germline (reference sequence). CDR3 DNA sequence: TGTGCCTGGAGTCAAAGGAGGGAACTGTTTTTT. This translates into CAWSQRRELFF.

This chain connects TRBV2 to TRBJ2-5; 9 bases match TRBD1. The J call is doubtful: the DNA matches TRBJ2-7 better. The CDR3 is 14 residues long. The germline CDR1 and CDR2 sequences are SNHLY and FYNNEI. The CDR3 DNA reads TGTGCCAGCAGTGGTCGACAGGGGGGCTACGAGCAGTACTTC. This translates into CASSGRQGGYEQYF.

This clonotype appeared a single time. Its ends do not fully match the called genes, so a read error is possible. J is TRBJ2-3 and V is TRBV7-9, with D possibly matching TRBD1 (5 bases). The CDR3 is made up of 13 amino acids. Germline V CDR1 and CDR2: SEHNR, FQNEAQ (reference sequence). This CDR3 is CASSQGLQGTQYF. CDR3 sequence (DNA): TGCGCCAGCAGCCAGGGCCTCCAAGGTACGCAGTATTTT.

V and J are TRBV7-9 and TRBJ1-1; TRBD1 matches 7 bases. V lost 5 bases to trimming and J lost 3 bases; unmatched junction nucleotides: 15. Germline V CDR1 and CDR2: SEHNR, FQNEAQ (reference sequence). The CDR3 is 17 amino acids. The CDR3 is CASSEMSGTEGDTEAFF. CDR3 coding DNA: TGTGCCAGCAGCGAAATGTCTGGGACAGAAGGAGACACTGAAGCTTTCTTT.

This clonotype was observed at least ten times. The chain has TRBV6-6 and TRBJ1-4; D might be TRBD1 (5 bases). Germline CDR1 and CDR2: MNHNY and SVGAGI (reference sequence). Trimming shortened V by 4 bases and J by 5 bases, and 14 bases separated the two germline ends. The CDR3 is 15 amino acids. CDR3 protein: CASSFRTGANEKLFF. CDR3 sequence (DNA): TGTGCCAGCAGTTTCCGGACTGGGGCAAATGAAAAACTGTTTTTT.

As regards this clonotype: Here the CDR3 omits its conserved ending phenylalanine or tryptophan, so a read error is the likely source. The DNA is omitted, as the CDR3 cannot be located on it reliably, and the CDR3 follows TCRdb's listing. J is TRBJ1-4 and V is TRBV5-1. The V gene's germline CDR1 is SGHRS and CDR2 YFSETQ. The CDR3 has 11 residues if both end residues are counted. The chain's CDR3 is CASSWRLASTA.

In its sample, this clonotype was seen many times. The genes are TRBV9 and TRBJ1-4; TRBD1 aligns across 7 bases. The trim removed 4 bases at V and 7 bases at J, leaving 16 bases unmatched. Germline V CDR1 and CDR2: SGDLS, YYNGEE. CDR3 length: 17 residues. CDR3 region: CASSPRDSGDGGEKLFF. For the CDR3, the DNA is TGTGCCAGCAGCCCTCGGGACAGTGGGGATGGAGGTGAAAAACTGTTTTTT.

The sample holds one count of this clonotype. V and J are TRBV4-1 and TRBJ1-2, with D maybe TRBD1 (5 bases). The germline CDR1 and CDR2 sequences are MGHRA and YSYEKL. Trimming stripped 0 bases from V and 6 bases from J, with 8 bases between. The CDR3 runs to 13 residues. The CDR3 here is CASSQERGDGYTF. CDR3 DNA: TGCGCCAGCAGCCAAGAGCGGGGGGATGGCTACACCTTC.

Points on this clonotype: A read error may be the cause here, since a much bigger clone is one base away. This chain links TRBV12-3 or TRBV12-4 with TRBJ1-3; D is possibly TRBD1 (6 bases). Trimming pared 5 bases from V and 16 bases from J, leaving 21 bases between. The CDR3 length is 13 residues. Here the CDR3 DNA reads TGTGCCAGCAGTGAGAGCCTTGGGGGCACACTGTATTTT. It specifies CASSESLGGTLYF.

In this sample, this clonotype turned up a few times. The rearrangement joins TRBV24-1 to TRBJ2-5, with 9 bases identical to TRBD2. Germline assignment: CDR1 KGHDR and CDR2 SFDVKD. The CDR3 is made up of 16 amino acids. With V trimmed by 0 bases and J by 1 base, 2 bases remained unmatched. The CDR3, as DNA: TGTGCCACCAGTGATTTGCGGCGGGGGGGCCAAGAGACCCAGTACTTC. Translation: CATSDLRRGGQETQYF.

This clonotype has only one observation. A much bigger clone sits one base away, suggesting this may be a read error. The chain carries TRBV11-1 and TRBJ1-1; D uncertain. The length of the CDR3 is 13 residues. Looked up from germline, CDR1 is SGHAT and CDR2 is FQDESV (reference sequence). The CDR3 region has the DNA TGTGCCTGCAGCTTACGCCAGAACACTGAAGCTTTCTTT. Amino acids: CACSLRQNTEAFF.

This clonotype was seen at least ten times. The CDR3, as DNA: TGCAGTGCTAGAGATGGGTCCGGGAGGACTGAAGCTTTCTTT. Translation: CSARDGSGRTEAFF. The rearrangement joins TRBV20-1 to TRBJ1-1; no clear D gene. Trimming took off 0 bases at V and 5 bases at J, with 13 bases between the two ends. This CDR3 spans 14 amino acids. Germline V CDR1 and CDR2: DFQATT, SNEGSKA (reference sequence).

This clonotype was observed many times. The J gene is TRBJ1-2, the V gene TRBV20-1, with D possibly matching TRBD1 (6 bases). Germline lookup yields CDR1 DFQATT and CDR2 SNEGSKA (reference sequence). The CDR3 consists of 14 residues. Trimming took 0 bases from V and 8 from J, leaving 16 bases between them. This CDR3 reads CSARDGGGLRGYTF. CDR3 DNA sequence: TGCAGTGCTAGAGATGGGGGGGGGCTGCGGGGCTACACCTTC.

Comment on this clonotype: An end of the junction does not agree with germline; a read error may underlie this. J is TRBJ2-4 and V is TRBV7-3; D is unresolved. This CDR3 region has 13 residues. Germline CDR1 reads SGHTA; CDR2 reads FQGTGA. For the CDR3, the DNA is TGTGCCAGCAGCTTAGAGATGGGGAACATTCAGTACTTT. Its translation is CASSLEMGNIQYF.

This clonotype was recorded many times. The J gene is TRBJ1-1, the V gene TRBV2; D unclear. Trimming pared 2 bases from V and 11 bases from J, leaving 12 bases between. Germline lookup yields CDR1 SNHLY and CDR2 FYNNEI. CDR3 length equals 12 residues. The CDR3 loop is CASSERQLRAFF. Written as DNA, the CDR3 is TGTGCCAGCAGTGAAAGGCAACTCAGGGCTTTCTTT.

The chain recombines TRBV12-3 or TRBV12-4 with TRBJ2-7, with D uncertain. The V and J ends lost 2 bases and 6 bases respectively, with 8 bases between them. The CDR3 has 12 residues. The DNA of the CDR3 is TGTGCCAGCAGTTTACAGGAGAGCGAGCAGTACTTC. Amino acid sequence: CASSLQESEQYF.

This clonotype came up many times. The CDR3 nucleotides read TGTGCCAGCAGCGCCCTAGGTTTAACGGACAATGAGCAGTTCTTC. Its translation is CASSALGLTDNEQFF. The J gene is TRBJ2-1, the V gene TRBV2; D is unresolved. The V end was cut by 6 bases, the J end by 5 bases, with 17 bases between. From germline, CDR1 is SNHLY and CDR2 FYNNEI. The length of the CDR3 is 15 residues. Variable domain in full (rest from reference TRBV2 and TRBJ2-1): EPEVTQTPSHQVTQMGQEVILRCVPISNHLYFYWYRQILGQKVEFLVSFYNNEISEKSEIFDDQFSVERPDGSNFTLKIRSTKLEDSAMYFCASSALGLTDNEQFFGPGTRLTVL.

This clonotype was picked up many times. The chain combines TRBV19 with TRBJ2-2, with D possibly matching TRBD2 (6 bases). The CDR3 totals 15 residues. Trimming removed 7 bases from V and 6 bases from J, with 18 bases in between. Germline CDR1 is LNHDA and CDR2 is SQIVND (reference sequence). The DNA for the CDR3 is TGTGCCAGTACTCGCCGGGGGATAGACGCCGGGGAGCTGTTTTTT. Translated: CASTRRGIDAGELFF.